The clone carrying this TCR beta chain was seen many times. Its antigen is unidentified. J lost 2 bases, V lost 5 bases, and 5 bases had no gene match. The CDR3 runs to 15 residues. Germline assignment: CDR1 SGHVS and CDR2 FQNEAQ. This specimen comes from a study of identical twins. General study findings and limits: Compared with unrelated sharing, twin-shared out-of-frame alpha sequences had more low-probability sequences.

Template switching, a step in the protocol, added a universal primer site, and cDNA carried unique molecular identifiers. TCRdb re-called the 5' RACE reads through MiXCR, storing one row per CDR3 protein. The repertoire holds 350,000 to 450,000 distinct CDR3 sequences, with about 18% as singletons. The chain employs TRBV7-8 and TRBJ2-1, with 8 bases identical to TRBD2. The clonotype was recovered from a man aged 50 to 59 in good health. Material: naive T cells sorted from blood. The CDR3 bases are TGTGCCAGCAGCATTGTTAGCGGGGCCTACAATGAGCAGTTCTTC. Translated: CASSIVSGAYNEQFF.